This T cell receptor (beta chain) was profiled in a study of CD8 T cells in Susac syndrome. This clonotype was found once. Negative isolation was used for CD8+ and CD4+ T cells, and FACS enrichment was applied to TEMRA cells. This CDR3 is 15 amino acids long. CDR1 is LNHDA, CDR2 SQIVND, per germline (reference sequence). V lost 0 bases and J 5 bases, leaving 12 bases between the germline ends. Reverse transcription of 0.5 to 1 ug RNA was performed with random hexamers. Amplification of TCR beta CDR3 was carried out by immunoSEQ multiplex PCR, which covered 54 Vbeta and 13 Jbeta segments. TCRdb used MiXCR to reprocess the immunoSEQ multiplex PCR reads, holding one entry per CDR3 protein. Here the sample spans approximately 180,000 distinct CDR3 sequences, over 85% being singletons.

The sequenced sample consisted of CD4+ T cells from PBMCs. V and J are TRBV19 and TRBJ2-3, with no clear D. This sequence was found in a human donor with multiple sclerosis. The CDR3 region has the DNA TGTGCCAGTAGTATAGATATGGAAGGTGGAGATACGCAGTATTTT. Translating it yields CASSIDMEGGDTQYF. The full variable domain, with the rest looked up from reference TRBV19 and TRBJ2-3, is DGGITQSPKYLFRKEGQNVTLSCEQNLNHDAMYWYRQDPGQGLRLIYYSQIVNDFQKGDIAEGYSVSREKKESFPLTVTSAQKNPTAFYLCASSIDMEGGDTQYFGPGTRLTVL.